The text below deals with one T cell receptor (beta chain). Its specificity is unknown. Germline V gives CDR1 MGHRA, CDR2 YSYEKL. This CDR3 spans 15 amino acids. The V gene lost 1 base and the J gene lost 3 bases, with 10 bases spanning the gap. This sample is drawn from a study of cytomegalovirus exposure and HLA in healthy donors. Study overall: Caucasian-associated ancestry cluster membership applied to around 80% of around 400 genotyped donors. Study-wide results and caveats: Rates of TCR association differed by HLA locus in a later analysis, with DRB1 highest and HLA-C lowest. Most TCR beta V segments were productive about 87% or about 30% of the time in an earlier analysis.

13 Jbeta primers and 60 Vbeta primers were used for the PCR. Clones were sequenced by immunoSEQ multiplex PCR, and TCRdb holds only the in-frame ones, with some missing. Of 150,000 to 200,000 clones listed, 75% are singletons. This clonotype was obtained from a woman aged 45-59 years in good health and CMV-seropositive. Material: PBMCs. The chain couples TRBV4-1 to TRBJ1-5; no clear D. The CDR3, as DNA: TGCGCCAGCAGCCAAGTTCACTTTCTCAATCAGCCCCAGCATTTT. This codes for CASSQVHFLNQPQHF.